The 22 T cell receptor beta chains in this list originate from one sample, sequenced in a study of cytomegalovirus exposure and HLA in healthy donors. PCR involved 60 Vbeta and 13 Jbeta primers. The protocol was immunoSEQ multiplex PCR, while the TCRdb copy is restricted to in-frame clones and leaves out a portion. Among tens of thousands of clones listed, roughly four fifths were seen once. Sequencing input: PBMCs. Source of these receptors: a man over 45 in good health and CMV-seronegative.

This CDR3 reads CASGSRDRANYGYTF. The CDR3 bases are TGTGCCAGCGGTTCCCGGGACAGGGCTAACTATGGCTACACCTTC. The gene calls are TRBV6-5 and TRBJ1-2, with TRBD1 matching 9 bases. Germline CDR1 is MNHEY and CDR2 is SVGAGI. The V segment lost 8 bases and the J segment 0 bases; nucleotides outside the gene matches: 7. The CDR3 spans 15 residues.

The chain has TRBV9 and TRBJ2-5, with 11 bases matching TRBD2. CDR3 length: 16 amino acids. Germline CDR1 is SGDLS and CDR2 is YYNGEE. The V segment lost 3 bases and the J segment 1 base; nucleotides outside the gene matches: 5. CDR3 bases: TGTGCCAGCAGCGCGACTAGCGGGATGAGCCAAGAGACCCAGTACTTC. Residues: CASSATSGMSQETQYF. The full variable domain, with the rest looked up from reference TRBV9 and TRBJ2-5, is DSGVTQTPKHLITATGQRVTLRCSPRSGDLSVYWYQQSLDQGLQFLIQYYNGEERAKGNILERFSAQQFPDLHSELNLSSLELGDSALYFCASSATSGMSQETQYFGPGTRLLVL.

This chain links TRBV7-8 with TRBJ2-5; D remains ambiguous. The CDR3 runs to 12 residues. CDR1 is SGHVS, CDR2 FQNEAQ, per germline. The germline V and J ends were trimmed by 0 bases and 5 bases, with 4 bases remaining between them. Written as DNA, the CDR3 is TGTGCCAGCAGCTTAGCTCAGGAGACCCAGTACTTC. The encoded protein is CASSLAQETQYF.

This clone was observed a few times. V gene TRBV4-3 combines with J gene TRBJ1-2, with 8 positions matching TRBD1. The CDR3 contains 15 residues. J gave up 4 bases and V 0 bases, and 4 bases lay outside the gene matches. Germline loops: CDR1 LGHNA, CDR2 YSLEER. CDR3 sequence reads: CASSQDTTGVYGYTF. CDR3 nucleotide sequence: TGCGCCAGCAGCCAAGATACGACAGGGGTCTATGGCTACACCTTC.

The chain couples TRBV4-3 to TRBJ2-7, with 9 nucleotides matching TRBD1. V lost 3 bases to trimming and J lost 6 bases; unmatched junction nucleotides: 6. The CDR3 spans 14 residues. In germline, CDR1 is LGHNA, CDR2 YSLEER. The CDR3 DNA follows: TGCGCCAGCAGCCAGGCCGGGACAGGGTCCGAGCAGTACTTC. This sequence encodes CASSQAGTGSEQYF.

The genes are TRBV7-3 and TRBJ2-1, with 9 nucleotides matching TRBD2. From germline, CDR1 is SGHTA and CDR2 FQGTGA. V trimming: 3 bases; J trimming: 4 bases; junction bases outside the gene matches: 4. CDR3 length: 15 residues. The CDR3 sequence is CASSLGLAGYNEQFF. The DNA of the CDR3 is TGTGCCAGCAGCTTGGGGCTAGCGGGATACAATGAGCAGTTCTTC.

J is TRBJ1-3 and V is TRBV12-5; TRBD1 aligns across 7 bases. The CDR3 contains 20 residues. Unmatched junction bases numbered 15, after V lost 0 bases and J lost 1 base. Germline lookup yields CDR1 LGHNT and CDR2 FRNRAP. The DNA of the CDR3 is TGTGCTAGTGGTTTGGTACTCCCCGGGACAGAGCTTACTTCTGGAAACACCATATATTTT. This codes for CASGLVLPGTELTSGNTIYF.

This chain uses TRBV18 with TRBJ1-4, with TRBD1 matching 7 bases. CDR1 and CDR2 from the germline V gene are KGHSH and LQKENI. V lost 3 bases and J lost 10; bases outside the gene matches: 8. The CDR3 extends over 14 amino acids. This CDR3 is CASSPGGGEGKLFF. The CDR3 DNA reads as TGTGCCAGCTCACCTGGAGGGGGCGAGGGAAAACTGTTTTTT. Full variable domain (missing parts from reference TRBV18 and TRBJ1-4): NAGVMQNPRHLVRRRGQEARLRCSPMKGHSHVYWYRQLPEEGLKFMVYLQKENIIDESGMPKERFSAEFPKEGPSILRIQQVVRGDSAAYFCASSPGGGEGKLFFGSGTQLSVL.

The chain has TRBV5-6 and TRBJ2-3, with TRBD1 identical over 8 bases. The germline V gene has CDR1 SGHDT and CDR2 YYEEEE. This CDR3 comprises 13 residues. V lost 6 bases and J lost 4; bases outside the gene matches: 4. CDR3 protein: CASIHRGADTQYF. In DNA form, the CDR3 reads TGTGCCAGCATCCACAGGGGGGCAGATACGCAGTATTTT.

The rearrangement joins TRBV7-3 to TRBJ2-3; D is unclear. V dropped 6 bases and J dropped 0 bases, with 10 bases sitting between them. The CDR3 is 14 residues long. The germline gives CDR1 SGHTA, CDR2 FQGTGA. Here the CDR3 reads CASSVGTSTDTQYF. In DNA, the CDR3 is TGTGCCAGCAGTGTGGGCACGAGCACAGATACGCAGTATTTT.

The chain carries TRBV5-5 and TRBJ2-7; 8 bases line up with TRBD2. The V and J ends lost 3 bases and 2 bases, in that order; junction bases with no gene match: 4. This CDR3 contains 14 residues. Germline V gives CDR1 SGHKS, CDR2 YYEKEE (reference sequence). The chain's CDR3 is CASSSSGWTYEQYF. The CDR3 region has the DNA TGTGCCAGCAGCTCTAGCGGGTGGACCTACGAGCAGTACTTC.

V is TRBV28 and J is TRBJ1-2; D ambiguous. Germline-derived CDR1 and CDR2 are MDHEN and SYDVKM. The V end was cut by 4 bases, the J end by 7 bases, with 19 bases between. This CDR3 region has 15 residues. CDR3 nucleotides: TGTGCCAGCAGTTCCCCGGGAGGGCCGAGGAGTGGCTACACCTTC. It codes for CASSSPGGPRSGYTF.

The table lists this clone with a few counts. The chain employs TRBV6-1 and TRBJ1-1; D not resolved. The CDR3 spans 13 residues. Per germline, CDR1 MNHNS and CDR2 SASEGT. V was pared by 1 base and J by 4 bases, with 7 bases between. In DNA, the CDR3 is TGTGCCAGCAGTGAAGTAGATGGCACTGAAGCTTTCTTT. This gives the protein CASSEVDGTEAFF.

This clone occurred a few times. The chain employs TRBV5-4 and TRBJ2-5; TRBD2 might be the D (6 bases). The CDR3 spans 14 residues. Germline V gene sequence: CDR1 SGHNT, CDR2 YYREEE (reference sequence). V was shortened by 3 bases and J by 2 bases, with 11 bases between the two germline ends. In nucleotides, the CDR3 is TGTGCCAGCAGCTCCGGACTAAAACAAGAGACCCAGTACTTC. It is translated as CASSSGLKQETQYF. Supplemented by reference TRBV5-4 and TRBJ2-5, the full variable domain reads ETGVTQSPTHLIKTRGQQVTLRCSSQSGHNTVSWYQQALGQGPQFIFQYYREEENGRGNFPPRFSGLQFPNYSSELNVNALELDDSALYLCASSSGLKQETQYFGPGTRLLVL.

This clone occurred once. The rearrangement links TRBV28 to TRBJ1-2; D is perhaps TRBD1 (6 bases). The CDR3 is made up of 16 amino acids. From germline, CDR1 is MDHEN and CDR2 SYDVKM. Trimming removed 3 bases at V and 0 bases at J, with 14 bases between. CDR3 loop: CASSLGRGKTNYGYTF. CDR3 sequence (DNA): TGTGCCAGCAGTTTGGGCAGGGGAAAAACTAACTATGGCTACACCTTC.

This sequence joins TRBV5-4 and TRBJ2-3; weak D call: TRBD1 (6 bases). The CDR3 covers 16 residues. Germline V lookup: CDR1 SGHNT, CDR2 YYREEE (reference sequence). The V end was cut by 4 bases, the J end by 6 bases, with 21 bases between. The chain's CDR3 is CASSPQTQGPSDTQYF. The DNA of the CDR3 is TGTGCCAGCAGCCCGCAGACACAGGGCCCATCGGATACGCAGTATTTT. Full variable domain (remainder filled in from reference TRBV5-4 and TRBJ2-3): ETGVTQSPTHLIKTRGQQVTLRCSSQSGHNTVSWYQQALGQGPQFIFQYYREEENGRGNFPPRFSGLQFPNYSSELNVNALELDDSALYLCASSPQTQGPSDTQYFGPGTRLTVL.

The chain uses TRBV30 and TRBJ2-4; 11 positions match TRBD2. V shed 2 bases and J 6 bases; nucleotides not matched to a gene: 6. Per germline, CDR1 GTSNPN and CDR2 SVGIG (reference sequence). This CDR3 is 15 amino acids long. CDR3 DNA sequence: TGTGCCTGGAGTTTAGCGGGAGGGCCAAGAAACATTCAGTACTTC. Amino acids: CAWSLAGGPRNIQYF.

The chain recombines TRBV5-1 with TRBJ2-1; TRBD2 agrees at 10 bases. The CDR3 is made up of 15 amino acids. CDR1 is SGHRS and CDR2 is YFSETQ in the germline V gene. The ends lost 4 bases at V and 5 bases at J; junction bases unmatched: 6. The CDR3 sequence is CASSSSGRLNNEQFF. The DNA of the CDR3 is TGCGCCAGCAGCAGTAGCGGGAGGTTGAACAATGAGCAGTTCTTC.

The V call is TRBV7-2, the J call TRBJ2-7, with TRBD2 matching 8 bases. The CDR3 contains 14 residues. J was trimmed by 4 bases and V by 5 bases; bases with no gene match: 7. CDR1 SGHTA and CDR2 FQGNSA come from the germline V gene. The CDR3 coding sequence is TGTGCCAGCAGCCAGAACAGCGGGAGTTACGAGCAGTACTTC. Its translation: CASSQNSGSYEQYF.

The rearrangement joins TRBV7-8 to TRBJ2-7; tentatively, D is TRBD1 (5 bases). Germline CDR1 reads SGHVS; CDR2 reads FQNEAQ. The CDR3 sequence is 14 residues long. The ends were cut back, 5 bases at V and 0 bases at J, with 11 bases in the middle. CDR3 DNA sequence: TGTGCCAGCAGCGCACAGGTCCGCTCCTACGAGCAGTACTTC. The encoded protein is CASSAQVRSYEQYF.

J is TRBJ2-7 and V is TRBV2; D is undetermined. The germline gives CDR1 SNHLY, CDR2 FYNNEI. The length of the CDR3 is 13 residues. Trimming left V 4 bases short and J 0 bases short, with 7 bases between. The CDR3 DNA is TGTGCCAGCAGTGCCCCGAGCTCCTACGAGCAGTACTTC. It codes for CASSAPSSYEQYF.

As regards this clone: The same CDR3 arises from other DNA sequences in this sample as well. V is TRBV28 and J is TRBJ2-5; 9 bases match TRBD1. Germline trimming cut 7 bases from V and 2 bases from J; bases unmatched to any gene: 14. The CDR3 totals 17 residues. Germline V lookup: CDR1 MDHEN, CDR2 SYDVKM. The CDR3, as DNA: TGTGCCAGCAACCACCGGGACAGGGAAAGACTGCAAGAGACCCAGTACTTC. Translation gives CASNHRDRERLQETQYF.